This T cell receptor (beta chain) was sequenced during a study of regulatory T cells in long-lasting Graves disease (dated by TCRdb to the early 2020s). About the study as a whole: Newly diagnosed Graves' disease patients had taken antithyroid drugs for less than 3 months. A total of about 35 samples underwent TCR sequencing, from roughly 13 patients with persistent Graves' disease and roughly 20 patients with newly diagnosed Graves' disease. The study was conducted in China and was registered as a clinical trial. Persistent Graves' disease patients were compared with newly diagnosed Graves' disease patients by peripheral blood TCR sequencing and RNA sequencing.

What the authors observed across the whole study: The authors noted that the small sample size was a limitation that may lower accuracy. Because the primary lesion, thyroid tissue, could not be accessed, the study looked at peripheral blood alone. Lower TCR Shannon entropy and fewer highly expanded clones were observed in persistent Graves' disease patients than in newly diagnosed patients, which suggested clonal expansion. Persistent disease showed preferential use of TRBV28, TRBJ1-2 and TRBJ2-5, whereas newly diagnosed disease favored TRBV20-1 and TRBJ2-1. Patients with persistent disease shared more public clonotypes (roughly 2,900) than newly diagnosed patients did (about 970). Sequencing and analysis were limited to the TCR beta chain.

The intended sense of this specimen's time point label: newly diagnosed GD, antithyroid drugs for less than 3 months. For both TCR sequencing and RNA sequencing, RNA was extracted from PBMCs using TRIzol. Graves' disease was diagnosed according to American Thyroid Association guidelines. The patients came from an endocrinology department in Xi'an, China. Each patient gave approximately 10 milliliters of peripheral blood, collected in an EDTA anticoagulant tube. Ficoll Paque Plus density gradient separation was used to isolate PBMCs, and no further T cell sorting was done. An Agilent 2100 Bioanalyzer and agarose gel were used to check RNA quality, while a NanoDrop 2000 measured RNA concentration. From the cysteine through the phenylalanine, the CDR3 covers 13 amino acids. The retained sequence is limited to the CDR3, 39 bases, with the frame set at the first base. On this clonotype: The antigen this receptor binds is unknown. Per-base quality was not reported, and no clone a single base away is much larger than it.

The method was multiplex PCR. The sample was run on an Illumina HiSeq 4000. CDR3 regions were amplified by Arm-PCR with iRepertoire HTBI primers to construct TCR beta libraries. Before sequencing, the PCR products underwent gel purification. The authors' analysis ran thus. Across samples, around 58 TRBV and roughly 13 TRBJ segments were identified and used for gene usage analysis of CDR3 amino acid clonotypes. COPE and FqMerger were used to merge filtered high-quality paired reads into contigs. BLAST was used to align contigs to IMGT TRBV, TRBD and TRBJ reference genes, with CDR3 defined following IMGT. Any clonotype with a frequency above 0.1% was classified as a highly expanded clone. Shannon entropy served as the measure of repertoire diversity, while the Gini coefficient captured V-J evenness. Clonotypes shared by more than one individual were considered public. TCRdb reprocessing: public reads trimmed at Q25 with fastp, clones called with MiXCR, in-frame beta chains kept. Records with the same CDR3 protein are collapsed into one entry carrying the most frequent genes and DNA. V and J calls and clone size were set by TCRdb, not the authors. The sample records 350,000 to 450,000 distinct CDR3 sequences, over 15% of which are singletons. Of the sample, approximately 30% falls within the top ten clones.

These data also featured in a second study, about T cells in Graves' hyperthyroidism and ophthalmopathy. The second study's paper adds: A patient counted as having stable Graves' hyperthyroidism if no progression to ophthalmopathy occurred over 18 months of follow-up. Hyperthyroidism patients were newly diagnosed, with disease duration under 2 months, and aged 18 to 65 years. Patients with uncontrolled infections, other autoimmune diseases, pregnancy or lactation were excluded. Diagnoses were based on clinical symptoms, serum thyroxine and TRAb, thyroid ultrasound and orbital computed tomography. For the first round of RT-PCR on the TCR CDR3, the HTBI primer set was used together with the Qiagen OneStep RT-PCR kit. Most expanded thyroid clonotypes (frequency above 0.001) were also found in blood, which suggests that blood repertoires may mirror thyroid immune responses. In cross-validation, a model built on a 13 V-J signature told ophthalmopathy apart from stable hyperthyroidism with approximately 90% sensitivity and around 83% specificity, and in testing the same model reached 80%/75%. In validation, the model predicted progression to ophthalmopathy with 55% to 71% sensitivity and approximately 78% specificity, a median of 6.5 months before onset. TCR V-J signatures able to tell the groups apart were searched for in a discovery cohort of 90 to 100 patients, of whom 43 had Graves' ophthalmopathy and around 58 had stable Graves' hyperthyroidism. Whether ophthalmopathy could be predicted prospectively was tested in an independent validation cohort made up of roughly 19 hyperthyroidism patients plus 17 patients who later progressed to ophthalmopathy. The 100 or so discovery patients were randomly split 7:3 into training and test sets. In more than five Graves' hyperthyroidism patients, the study also compared T-cell repertoires from thyroid tissue with T-cell repertoires from blood. Following sampling, methimazole starting at 30 mg daily was given to hyperthyroidism patients, and high-dose intravenous methylprednisolone was given to ophthalmopathy patients. A second multiplex PCR round built the libraries, followed by size selection and purification. Paired-end sequencing of the libraries was performed with 100 bp reads on an Illumina HiSeq2000. SOAPnuke was used to process the raw data, throwing out any read that contained adapters or uncalled bases, had a mean Phred below 15, or lacked an exact constant-primer or identifier match. COPE v1.2.5 was used to merge the high-quality paired reads, and each unique nucleotide sequence was defined as a clonotype. MiTCR v1.1 was used to align the clonotypes against IMGT TRBV, TRBD and TRBJ reference segments. Only V-J combinations with frequency above 0.0001, covering about 99% of repertoires, were analysed. A TCS score was defined as the ratio between F50 (clonal expansion) and ExV (chaos), using BLOSUM62-based TCRdist between CDR3 peptides within each V-J. Welch's t-statistics and random forest reduced approximately 520 V-J features to about 13, which were used in a naive Bayes classifier (R e1071). No statistical method was used to fix the sample size in advance, and group allocation was not hidden from the investigators. The paper reports TCR Vbeta CDR3 sequencing of more than 120 peripheral blood samples: some 44 ophthalmopathy, 75 to 80 hyperthyroidism and around 17 progressor patients.

The receptor chain draws on TRBV12-3 or TRBV12-4 and TRBJ2-5, with TRBD2 tentatively as D gene (6 bases match). The tail of the sequence fits TRBJ2-1 better, so the J call may be wrong. Sequenced material: peripheral blood mononuclear cells (PBMCs), taken at new diagnosis, from a patient treated with antithyroid drugs. This TCR came from a man between 35 and 55 years old with Graves disease. Donor details come from another sample of the same person, matched by shared clones. This receptor carries the CDR3 CASSENMGTGQFF. The nucleotide sequence is TGTGCCAGCAGTGAAAACATGGGGACTGGGCAGTTCTTC.